This TCR beta chain was found in a study of CD8 T cells in ankylosing spondylitis (dated by TCRdb to about 2017). Background for the entire study: To find TCR variants linked to disease, the study profiled T cell receptor beta repertoires in ankylosing spondylitis patients and healthy donors. The full study cohort comprised about 24 ankylosing spondylitis patients and 85 to 120 healthy donors. Peripheral blood was sampled, and synovial fluid was also collected from ankylosing spondylitis patients. Study-wide conclusions, independent of this receptor: A CD8+ phenotype was shown by the disease-linked clones, which were found at relatively low frequencies in peripheral blood. Some TCR beta motif variants had previously been reported in synovial fluid and blood of reactive arthritis patients, which suggested common disease-initiation mechanisms. The disease-linked clones were reported as significantly enriched in matched synovial fluid samples from ankylosing spondylitis patients. A TCR beta motif of fewer than 10 highly homologous amino acid variants appeared characteristic of blood from ankylosing spondylitis patients.

CDR1 and CDR2 (SEHNR, FQNEAQ) derive from the germline V gene (reference sequence). Relative to germline, V is missing 3 bases and J is missing 8 bases, with 5 bases of the junction outside any gene match. The CDR3 holds 14 amino acids from the cysteine to the phenylalanine. Only the CDR3 DNA is retained, 42 bases long and in frame from the first base. The instrument given in TCRdb is Illumina HiSeq 2500. TCR beta libraries were prepared by quantitative 5'-RACE with molecular barcodes. The study's own analysis went as follows. Disease-linked TCR variants were identified with a new computational method built on a probabilistic model of VDJ rearrangement. TCRdb reprocessing: public reads trimmed at Q25 with fastp, clones called with MiXCR, in-frame beta chains kept. Each entry merges the rows of one CDR3 protein and shows their most common DNA and genes. For this entry, the V and J calls and clone size follow TCRdb and not the study's own pipeline. The sample profile shows fewer than 550,000 distinct CDR3 sequences; 5.3% of them were found once. The ten largest clones represent around 3.5% of the sample.

This clonotype was detected only a few times. Its antigen has not been determined. Per-base qualities were not stored, and no clone one base away is much larger. The source is a male donor with ankylosing spondylitis. The V gene is TRBV7-9 and the J gene is TRBJ2-1, with 9 junctional bases fitting TRBD2. The sequencing input was blood, either unsorted or a sorted T cell fraction (not recorded which). The sequence in DNA is TGTGCCAGCAGCTTTAGCGGGAGTTGGGATGAGCAGTTCTTC. It is translated as CASSFSGSWDEQFF.